The 8 T cell receptor beta chains listed next were all sequenced from one sample in a study of memory CD4+ T cells and cytomegalovirus serostatus. Using immunoSEQ multiplex PCR, the repertoire was profiled, and TCRdb retains in-frame clones only, with some absent. The sample shows about 52,000 clones, 60% to 85% of them seen only once. The sort gate was single viable CD3+CD4+CD8-CD45RO+ cells for memory CD4+ T cells. Sequencing was done on a sample of memory CD4+ T cells from blood. These receptor sequences come from an adult in good health and CMV-seropositive.

This chain joins TRBV7-8 and TRBJ2-5, with a possible D match to TRBD2 (6 bases). Germline V gene sequence: CDR1 SGHVS, CDR2 FQNEAQ. V was clipped by 0 bases and J by 6 bases, with 14 bases between them. The CDR3 is 15 amino acids. CDR3 sequence: CASSLAGMEGKTQYF. In DNA, the CDR3 is TGTGCCAGCAGCTTAGCGGGAATGGAGGGGAAGACCCAGTACTTC.

The rearrangement links TRBV19 to TRBJ2-2, with 8 bases lining up with TRBD1. CDR3 length: 16 residues. V was pared by 7 bases and J by 5 bases, with 12 bases of the junction left unmatched. CDR1 and CDR2 from the germline V gene are LNHDA and SQIVND (reference sequence). This chain's CDR3 is CASIPPGQGWTGELFF. In nucleotides, the CDR3 is TGTGCCAGTATCCCCCCCGGACAGGGATGGACCGGGGAGCTGTTTTTT.

The rearrangement links TRBV6-6 to TRBJ1-2; maybe TRBD1 (6 bases). The germline CDR1 and CDR2 sequences are MNHNY and SVGAGI (reference sequence). The CDR3 has 12 residues. Trimming left V 6 bases short and J 8 bases short, with 13 bases between. This chain's CDR3 is CASRLDREGYTF. CDR3 nucleotide sequence: TGTGCCAGCAGATTGGACAGAGAGGGCTACACCTTC.

The chain is built from TRBV5-4 and TRBJ1-3; the D is unclear. This CDR3 has 14 amino acids. The germline CDR1 and CDR2 sequences are SGHNT and YYREEE (reference sequence). V lost 1 base, J lost 0 bases, and 5 bases lay in between. The CDR3 DNA is TGTGCCAGCAGCTTGTCCCTCTCTGGAAACACCATATATTTT. This sequence encodes CASSLSLSGNTIYF. The variable domain in full, with the rest retrieved from reference TRBV5-4 and TRBJ1-3, is ETGVTQSPTHLIKTRGQQVTLRCSSQSGHNTVSWYQQALGQGPQFIFQYYREEENGRGNFPPRFSGLQFPNYSSELNVNALELDDSALYLCASSLSLSGNTIYFGEGSWLTVV.

By its share, this clone is medium-sized (0.01 to 0.1%). CDR3 sequence: CASGRSVTSYEQYF. As DNA, the CDR3 is TGTGCTAGTGGTAGGAGCGTCACCTCCTACGAGCAGTACTTC. The chain employs TRBV12-5 and TRBJ2-7, with D uncertain. Germline lookup yields CDR1 LGHNT and CDR2 FRNRAP. The CDR3 contains 14 residues. Trimming took off 5 bases at V and 0 bases at J, with 11 bases between the two ends.

The CDR3 DNA sequence: TGTGCCAGCAGTGGCGCCGGGCAGCGTTATAACTATGGCTACACCTTC. It encodes CASSGAGQRYNYGYTF. V usage is TRBV6-1 and J usage is TRBJ1-2, with D unresolved. Germline values: CDR1 MNHNS, CDR2 SASEGT. V lost 4 bases and J 1 base, leaving 16 bases between the germline ends. This CDR3 region has 16 residues.

This clone was observed a few times. This rearrangement joins TRBV5-6 to TRBJ2-7; 12 bases match TRBD2. CDR3 size: 16 residues. Germline-derived CDR1 and CDR2 are SGHDT and YYEEEE. V dropped 4 bases and J dropped 0; count of bases not matched to a gene: 5. The CDR3 protein is CASSARTSGISYEQYF. The CDR3 region has the DNA TGTGCCAGCAGCGCCCGGACTAGCGGGATCTCCTACGAGCAGTACTTC.

The J gene is TRBJ1-6, the V gene TRBV5-6; D is unresolved. Between the trimmed V and J ends, which lost 0 bases and 11 bases, there was a span of 9 bases. The CDR3 totals 13 residues. Germline V gene lookup returns CDR1 SGHDT and CDR2 YYEEEE. CDR3 coding DNA: TGTGCCAGCAGCTTGGGACCCGGTGCACCCCTCCACTTT. Its translation is CASSLGPGAPLHF.